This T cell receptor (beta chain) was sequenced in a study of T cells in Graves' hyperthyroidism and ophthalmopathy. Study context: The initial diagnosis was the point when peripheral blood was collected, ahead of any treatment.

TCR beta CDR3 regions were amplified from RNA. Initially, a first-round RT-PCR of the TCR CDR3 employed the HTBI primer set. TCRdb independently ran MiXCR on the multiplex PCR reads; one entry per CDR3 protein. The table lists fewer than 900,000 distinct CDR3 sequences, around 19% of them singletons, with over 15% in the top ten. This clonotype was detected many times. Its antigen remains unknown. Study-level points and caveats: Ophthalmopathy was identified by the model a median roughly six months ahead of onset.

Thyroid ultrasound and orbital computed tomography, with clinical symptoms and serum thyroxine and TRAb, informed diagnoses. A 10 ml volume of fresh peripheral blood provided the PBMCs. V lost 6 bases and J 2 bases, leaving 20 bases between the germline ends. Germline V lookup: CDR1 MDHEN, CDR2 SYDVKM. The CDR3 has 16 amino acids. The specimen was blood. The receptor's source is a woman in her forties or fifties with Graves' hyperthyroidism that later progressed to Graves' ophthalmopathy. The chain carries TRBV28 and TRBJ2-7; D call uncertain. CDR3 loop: CASSRSPDTSAYEQYF. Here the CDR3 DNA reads TGTGCCAGCAGCCGTAGCCCTGACACAAGTGCCTACGAGCAGTACTTC.